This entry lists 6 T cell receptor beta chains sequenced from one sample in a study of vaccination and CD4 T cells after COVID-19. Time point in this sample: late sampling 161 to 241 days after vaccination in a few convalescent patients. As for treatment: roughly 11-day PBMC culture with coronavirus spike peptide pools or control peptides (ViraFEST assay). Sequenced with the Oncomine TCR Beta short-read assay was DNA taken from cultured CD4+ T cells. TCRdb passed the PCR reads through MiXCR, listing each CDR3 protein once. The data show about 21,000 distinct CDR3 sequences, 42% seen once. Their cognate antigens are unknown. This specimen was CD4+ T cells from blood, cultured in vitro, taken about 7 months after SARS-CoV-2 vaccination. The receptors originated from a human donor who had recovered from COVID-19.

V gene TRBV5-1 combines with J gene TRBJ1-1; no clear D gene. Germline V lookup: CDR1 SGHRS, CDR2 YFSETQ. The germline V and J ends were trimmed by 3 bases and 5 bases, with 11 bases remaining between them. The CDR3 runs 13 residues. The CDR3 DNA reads TGCGCCAGCAGCTGGACCAGCGGGACTGAAGCTTTCTTT. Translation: CASSWTSGTEAFF.

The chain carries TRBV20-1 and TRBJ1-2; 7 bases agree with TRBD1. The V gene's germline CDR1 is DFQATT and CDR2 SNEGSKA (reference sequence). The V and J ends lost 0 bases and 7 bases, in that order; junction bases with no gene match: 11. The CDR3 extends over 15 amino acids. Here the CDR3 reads CSARDQIDRVFGYTF. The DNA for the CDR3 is TGCAGTGCTAGAGATCAGATCGACAGGGTGTTTGGCTACACCTTC.

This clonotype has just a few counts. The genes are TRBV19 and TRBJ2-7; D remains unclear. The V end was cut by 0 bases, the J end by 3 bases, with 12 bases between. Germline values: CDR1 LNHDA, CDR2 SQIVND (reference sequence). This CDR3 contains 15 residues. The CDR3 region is CASSIDRGSIYEQYF. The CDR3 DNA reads TGTGCCAGTAGTATAGATCGTGGTAGTATCTACGAGCAGTACTTC.

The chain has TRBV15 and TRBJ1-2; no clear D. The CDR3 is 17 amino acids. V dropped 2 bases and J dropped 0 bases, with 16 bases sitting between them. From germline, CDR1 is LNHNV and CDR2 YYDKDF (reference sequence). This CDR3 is CATSRSLSDLTNYGYTF. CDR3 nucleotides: TGTGCCACCAGCAGATCCCTGTCCGATTTGACTAACTATGGCTACACCTTC.

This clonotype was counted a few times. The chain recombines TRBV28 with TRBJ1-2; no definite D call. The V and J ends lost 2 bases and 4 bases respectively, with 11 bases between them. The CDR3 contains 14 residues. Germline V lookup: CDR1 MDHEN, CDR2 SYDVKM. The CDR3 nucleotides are TGTGCCAGCAGTTTAGGTGGGGTCCCCTATGGCTACACCTTC. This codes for CASSLGGVPYGYTF.

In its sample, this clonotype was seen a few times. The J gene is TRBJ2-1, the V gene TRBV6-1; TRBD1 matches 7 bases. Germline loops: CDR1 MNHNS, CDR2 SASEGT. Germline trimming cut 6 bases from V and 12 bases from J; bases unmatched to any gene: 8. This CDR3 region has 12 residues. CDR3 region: CASSNRGAGQFF. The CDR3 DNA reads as TGTGCCAGCAGCAACAGGGGTGCGGGGCAGTTCTTC.